There are a few counts of the clone carrying this T cell receptor beta chain. Its target is not known. The CDR3 consists of 16 residues. Trimming took 10 bases from V and 4 from J; bases not matched to a gene: 17. MiXCR, applied by TCRdb to the reads, yields one record per CDR3 protein. The sample carries fewer than 900,000 distinct CDR3 sequences, 25% to 35% recorded once. The sample comes from a study of T cell repertoires in cytomegalovirus infection. Study-wide background: HLA-C-restricted CMV epitopes, recently identified, and well-studied HLA-B-restricted ones were used by the study. An indication of both CMV infection and matching HLA type came from public TCR beta signatures. Study results and limitations: Of the TCR beta families, the public ones yielded a cumulative frequency that identified carriers of CMV plus the relevant HLA. Dominant in the ex vivo response were TCR beta clonotypes restricted by HLA-C and specific for CMV.

Sequencing was performed on cultured CD8+ T cells from PBMCs, taken from culture after CMV antigen stimulation. This TCR derives from a human donor in good health (CMV status not recorded). Some clones in this sample may be carry-over from other donors' samples. V usage is TRBV12-3 or TRBV12-4 and J usage is TRBJ2-3; 7 positions match TRBD1. CDR3 nucleotides: TGTGCCACCACCACCGCGAGCGGACAGGTTTCAGATACGCAGTATTTT. This codes for CATTTASGQVSDTQYF.